This T cell receptor (beta chain) was captured by sequencing in a study of T cells in tumors after PD-1 blockade. Study results and limitations: Clonal replacement, not reinvigoration, is suggested for expanded exhausted CD8+ clones after therapy.

A note on this clone: The antigen is unknown.

Sequenced by immunoSEQ multiplex PCR; TCRdb stores in-frame clones only, minus some. Of some 11,000 clones listed, less than 65% are singletons. The CDR3 runs to 18 residues. The V gene's germline CDR1 is MNHNS and CDR2 SASEGT. Trimming cost V 4 bases and J 1 base; bases outside gene matches: 16. The V gene is TRBV6-1, the J gene TRBJ2-7, with 7 positions matching TRBD1. The clonotype comes from a human donor with basal cell carcinoma. Sequenced here: tumor tissue, sampled before anti-PD-1 treatment. The CDR3 sequence: CASSAGQATLAQSYEQYF. In DNA form, the CDR3 reads TGTGCCAGCAGTGCCGGACAGGCTACCCTTGCACAGTCCTACGAGCAGTACTTC.